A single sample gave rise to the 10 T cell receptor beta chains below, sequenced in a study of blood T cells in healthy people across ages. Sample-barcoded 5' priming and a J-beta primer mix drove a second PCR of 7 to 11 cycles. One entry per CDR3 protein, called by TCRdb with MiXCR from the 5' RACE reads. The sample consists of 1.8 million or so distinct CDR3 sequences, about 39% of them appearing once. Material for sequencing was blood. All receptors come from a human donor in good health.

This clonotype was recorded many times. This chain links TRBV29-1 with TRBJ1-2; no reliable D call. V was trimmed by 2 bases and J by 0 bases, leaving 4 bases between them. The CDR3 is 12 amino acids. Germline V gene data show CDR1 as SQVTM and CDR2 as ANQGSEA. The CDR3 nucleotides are TGCAGCGTTGAAAGGCCTAACTATGGCTACACCTTC. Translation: CSVERPNYGYTF.

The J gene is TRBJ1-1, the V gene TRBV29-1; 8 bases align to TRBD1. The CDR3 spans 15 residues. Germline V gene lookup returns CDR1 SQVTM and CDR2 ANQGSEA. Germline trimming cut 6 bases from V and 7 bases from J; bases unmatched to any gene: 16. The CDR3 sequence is CSVEKRQGNVDEAFF. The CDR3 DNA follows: TGCAGCGTCGAAAAGCGACAGGGGAACGTAGATGAAGCTTTCTTT.

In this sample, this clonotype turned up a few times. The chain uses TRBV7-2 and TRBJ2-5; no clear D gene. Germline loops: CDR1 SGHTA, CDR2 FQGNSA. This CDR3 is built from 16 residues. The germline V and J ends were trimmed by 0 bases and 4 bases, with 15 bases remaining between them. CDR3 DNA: TGTGCCAGCAGCTTAGCAGGGATTCCCCTCAGAGAGACCCAGTACTTC. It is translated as CASSLAGIPLRETQYF.

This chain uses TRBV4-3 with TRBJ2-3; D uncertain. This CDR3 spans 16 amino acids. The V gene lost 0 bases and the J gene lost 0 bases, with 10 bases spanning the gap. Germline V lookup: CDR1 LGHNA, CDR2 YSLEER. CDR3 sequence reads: CASSQDRDLSTDTQYF. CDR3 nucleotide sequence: TGCGCCAGCAGCCAAGATAGGGATCTAAGCACAGATACGCAGTATTTT.

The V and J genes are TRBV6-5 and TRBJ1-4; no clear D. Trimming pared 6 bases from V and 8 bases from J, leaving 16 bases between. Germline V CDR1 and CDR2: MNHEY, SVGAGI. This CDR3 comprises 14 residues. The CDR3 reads CASSLTELGEKLFF. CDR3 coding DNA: TGTGCCAGCAGCCTCACAGAGTTAGGGGAAAAACTGTTTTTT.

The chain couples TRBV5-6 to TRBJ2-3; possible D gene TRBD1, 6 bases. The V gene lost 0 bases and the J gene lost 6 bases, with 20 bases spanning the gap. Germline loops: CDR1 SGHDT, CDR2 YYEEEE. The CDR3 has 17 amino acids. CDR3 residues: CASSLAPDRPPDDTQYF. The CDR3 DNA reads TGTGCCAGCAGCTTGGCTCCGGACAGACCCCCCGATGATACGCAGTATTTT.

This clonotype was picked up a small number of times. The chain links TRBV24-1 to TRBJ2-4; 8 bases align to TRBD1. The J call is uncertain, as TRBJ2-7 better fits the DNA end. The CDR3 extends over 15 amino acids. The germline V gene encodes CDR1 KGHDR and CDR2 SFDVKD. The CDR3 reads CATSDGQGASDEQYF. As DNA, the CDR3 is TGTGCCACCAGTGATGGGCAGGGGGCTTCAGACGAGCAGTACTTC.

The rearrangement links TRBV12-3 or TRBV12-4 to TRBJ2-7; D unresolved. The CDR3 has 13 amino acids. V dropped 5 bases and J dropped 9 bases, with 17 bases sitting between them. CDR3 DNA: TGTGCCAGCAGTGGAGACAATCCTGAGAGGCAGTACTTC. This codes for CASSGDNPERQYF.

CDR3 sequence: CASSFNSGGRETQYF. In nucleotides, the CDR3 is TGTGCCAGCAGCTTTAATTCAGGGGGCCGAGAGACCCAGTACTTC. The rearrangement links TRBV11-1 to TRBJ2-5; 8 bases map to TRBD1. Looked up from germline, CDR1 is SGHAT and CDR2 is FQDESV (reference sequence). The CDR3 runs 15 residues. Trimming removed 3 bases from V and 4 bases from J; junction bases left unmatched: 7.

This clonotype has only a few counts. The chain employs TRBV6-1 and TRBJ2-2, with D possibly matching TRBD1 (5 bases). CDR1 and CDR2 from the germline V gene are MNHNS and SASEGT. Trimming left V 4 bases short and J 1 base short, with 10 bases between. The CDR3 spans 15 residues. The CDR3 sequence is CASSVLQGNTGELFF. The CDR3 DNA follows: TGTGCCAGCAGTGTTTTGCAGGGGAACACCGGGGAGCTGTTTTTT.